The 2 T cell receptor beta chains given below trace back to one sample, sequenced in a study of T cell responses to AZD1222 COVID-19 vaccine. Assay used: immunoSEQ multiplex PCR; TCRdb lists only in-frame clones, some missing. The sample consists of roughly 140,000 clones, almost 90% of them appearing once. Sample: peripheral blood, taken 28 days after the second AZD1222 dose. The receptor set was obtained from an adult who received the AZD1222 COVID-19 vaccine.

The chain joins TRBV6-5 to TRBJ1-5; 10 bases align to TRBD1. V was clipped by 6 bases and J by 2 bases; unmatched bases: 4. The CDR3 spans 15 residues. Germline lookup yields CDR1 MNHEY and CDR2 SVGAGI. The CDR3 region has the DNA TGTGCCAGCAGAGCCGGGACAGGGGGCAATCAGCCCCAGCATTTT. This codes for CASRAGTGGNQPQHF.

The chain employs TRBV28 and TRBJ2-7, with 9 nucleotides matching TRBD1. Per the germline V gene, CDR1 is MDHEN and CDR2 is SYDVKM. The CDR3 consists of 15 residues. J was trimmed by 6 bases and V by 6 bases; bases with no gene match: 12. CDR3 sequence: CASRQSGQGIGEQYF. The CDR3 DNA reads TGTGCCAGCAGGCAATCGGGACAGGGTATTGGCGAGCAGTACTTC.